This T cell receptor beta chain stems from a study of T cell responses to AZD1222 COVID-19 vaccine. On the study more broadly: Doses given second, at about 4 or about 12 weeks, were pooled. Overall study findings and caveats: Spike-specific TCR breadth and depth grew following two AZD1222 doses. Donors in the cohort were predominantly white British and more often female, and clonal diversity was possibly underestimated. Seropositive status at baseline applied to only five to seven AZD1222 recipients.

Germline V lookup: CDR1 SGHDT, CDR2 YYEEEE. CDR3 length: 15 amino acids. J was trimmed by 0 bases and V by 4 bases; bases with no gene match: 3. This clone was counted a single time. Its antigen is unidentified. Produced via immunoSEQ multiplex PCR; TCRdb's table is partial and in-frame only. The profile shows 150,000 or so clones, roughly nine tenths of them singletons. This rearrangement joins TRBV5-6 to TRBJ1-3; 8 bases are a match to TRBD1. This clonotype was obtained from an adult in good health. The sample in question was peripheral blood, obtained on day 0 of AZD1222 vaccination. CDR3 sequence reads: CASSRDRLSGNTIYF. CDR3 nucleotides: TGTGCCAGCAGCAGGGACAGGCTCTCTGGAAACACCATATATTTT.